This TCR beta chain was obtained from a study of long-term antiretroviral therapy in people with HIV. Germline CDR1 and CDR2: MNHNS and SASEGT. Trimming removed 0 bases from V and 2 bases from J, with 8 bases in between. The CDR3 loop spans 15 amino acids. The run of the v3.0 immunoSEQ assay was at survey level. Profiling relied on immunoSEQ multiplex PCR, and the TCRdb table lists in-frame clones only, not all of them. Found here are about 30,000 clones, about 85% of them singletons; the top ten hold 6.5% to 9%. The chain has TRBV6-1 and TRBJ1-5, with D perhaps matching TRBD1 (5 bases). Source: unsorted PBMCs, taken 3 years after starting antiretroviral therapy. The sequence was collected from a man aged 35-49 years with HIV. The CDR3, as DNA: TGTGCCAGCAGTGAAGCGGGGGGTGGCAATCAGCCCCAGCATTTT. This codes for CASSEAGGGNQPQHF.